The 27 T cell receptor beta chains listed next were all sequenced from one sample in a study of T cell responses to AZD1222 COVID-19 vaccine. Here immunoSEQ multiplex PCR was the method, and the copy in TCRdb shows in-frame clones only, minus some. The sample lists some 150,000 clones, roughly 94% occurring once. The sequencing here drew on peripheral blood, taken on day 0 of AZD1222 vaccination. Receptors originate from an adult in good health.

The CDR3 region is CASSYGQSYEQYV. DNA for the CDR3: TGTGCCAGTAGTTATGGACAGTCCTACGAGCAGTACGTC. V is TRBV19 and J is TRBJ2-7, with a tentative D call TRBD1 (6 bases). This CDR3 has 13 amino acids. The germline V gene has CDR1 LNHDA and CDR2 SQIVND (reference sequence). V lost 5 bases to trimming and J lost 1 base, with 9 bases between them.

In its sample, this clone was seen a few times. V usage is TRBV29-1 and J usage is TRBJ2-5; D not resolved. The length of the CDR3 is 10 residues. V lost 0 bases to trimming and J lost 4 bases, with 0 bases between them. Germline V gene sequence: CDR1 SQVTM, CDR2 ANQGSEA. The CDR3: CSVEEETQYF. The CDR3 region has the DNA TGCAGCGTTGAAGAAGAGACCCAGTACTTC.

The chain joins TRBV9 to TRBJ1-2, with D hard to call. The CDR3 runs to 14 residues. Germline CDR1 is SGDLS and CDR2 is YYNGEE. V lost 4 bases and J 4 bases, leaving 14 bases between the germline ends. The CDR3 reads CASSPEDGTYGYTF. The CDR3, as DNA: TGTGCCAGCAGCCCTGAGGACGGAACCTATGGCTACACCTTC.

The chain employs TRBV5-1 and TRBJ2-1; D remains unclear. This CDR3 comprises 18 residues. Trimming removed 4 bases from V and 0 bases from J, with 20 bases in between. Looked up from germline, CDR1 is SGHRS and CDR2 is YFSETQ. CDR3 sequence reads: CASSTKLPTRSSYNEQFF. CDR3 DNA sequence: TGCGCCAGCAGCACCAAATTACCTACTCGGAGCTCCTACAATGAGCAGTTCTTC.

The J gene is TRBJ1-2, the V gene TRBV6-6; 11 bases map to TRBD1. V lost 5 bases and J lost 5; bases outside the gene matches: 10. This CDR3 contains 16 residues. CDR1 is MNHNY, CDR2 SVGAGI, per germline (reference sequence). The CDR3 region has the DNA TGTGCCAGCAGTAACACCGGGACAGGGGGGGAATATGGCTACACCTTC. Its translation: CASSNTGTGGEYGYTF.

This clone has a single count. V usage is TRBV2 and J usage is TRBJ1-5; D ambiguous. The CDR3 is 14 residues long. V was clipped by 2 bases and J by 0 bases, with 5 bases between them. Germline values: CDR1 SNHLY, CDR2 FYNNEI. CDR3 sequence: CASSEQVSNQPQHF. The CDR3 coding sequence is TGTGCCAGCAGTGAACAGGTTAGCAATCAGCCCCAGCATTTT. Filled out from reference TRBV2 and TRBJ1-5, the complete variable domain reads EPEVTQTPSHQVTQMGQEVILRCVPISNHLYFYWYRQILGQKVEFLVSFYNNEISEKSEIFDDQFSVERPDGSNFTLKIRSTKLEDSAMYFCASSEQVSNQPQHFGDGTRLSIL.

The chain's CDR3 is CASSRGEYEQYV. CDR3 sequence (DNA): TGTGCCAGCAGCCGGGGGGAATACGAGCAGTACGTC. This chain uses TRBV5-6 with TRBJ2-7; 7 bases are shared with TRBD2. In germline, CDR1 is SGHDT, CDR2 YYEEEE. The V gene end was trimmed by 4 bases and the J gene end by 4 bases; junction bases not matched to a gene: 2. The CDR3 has 12 amino acids.

The chain recombines TRBV10-3 with TRBJ1-1; no clear D. The CDR3 runs to 14 residues. V was trimmed by 11 bases and J by 0 bases, leaving 16 bases between them. Looked up from germline, CDR1 is ENHRY and CDR2 is SYGVKD. This CDR3 is CAAQNVRLNTEAFF. DNA of the CDR3: TGTGCCGCCCAAAACGTCCGCCTGAACACTGAAGCTTTCTTT.

The J gene is TRBJ1-2, the V gene TRBV7-2, with TRBD1 as a possible D gene (6 bases). The germline CDR1 and CDR2 sequences are SGHTA and FQGNSA. The ends were cut back, 5 bases at V and 6 bases at J, with 10 bases in the middle. The CDR3 loop spans 12 amino acids. In DNA, the CDR3 is TGTGCCAGCAGCGCCAACAGGGATGGCTACACCTTC. Its translation: CASSANRDGYTF.

The V and J genes are TRBV2 and TRBJ1-2, with a possible D match to TRBD1 (6 bases). Trimming shortened V by 6 bases and J by 2 bases, and 13 bases separated the two germline ends. Germline assignment: CDR1 SNHLY and CDR2 FYNNEI. This CDR3 region has 14 residues. CDR3 sequence reads: CASREGGPNYGYTF. CDR3 in DNA: TGTGCCAGCAGAGAGGGGGGGCCGAACTATGGCTACACCTTC.

The chain carries TRBV19 and TRBJ1-2, with TRBD1 identical over 9 bases. This CDR3 has 14 amino acids. Trimming removed 6 bases from V and 13 bases from J; junction bases left unmatched: 15. In germline, CDR1 is LNHDA, CDR2 SQIVND (reference sequence). Here the CDR3 reads CASSTGLQDRGFTF. The CDR3 DNA reads as TGTGCCAGTAGCACGGGACTCCAGGACAGGGGATTCACCTTC.

V usage is TRBV3-1 (or the pseudogene TRBV3-2) and J usage is TRBJ1-4; 12 bases match TRBD1. The CDR3 consists of 16 residues. J was trimmed by 6 bases and V by 3 bases; bases with no gene match: 5. CDR1 is LGHDT, CDR2 YNNKEL, per germline (reference sequence). The CDR3 region has the DNA TGTGCCAGCAGCCACAGGGACAGGGGGCCACATGAAAAACTGTTTTTT. Protein: CASSHRDRGPHEKLFF.

The CDR3 reads CASSGQIRGQPQHF. CDR3 nucleotides: TGTGCCAGCAGCGGACAGATCCGGGGGCAGCCCCAGCATTTT. This sequence joins TRBV6-5 and TRBJ1-5, with a possible D match to TRBD1 (6 bases). Germline CDR1 is MNHEY and CDR2 is SVGAGI. Trimming cost V 6 bases and J 7 bases, with 16 bases left between them. This CDR3 is built from 14 residues.

This clone showed up just a few times. V is TRBV4-1 and J is TRBJ1-5; D is undetermined. Trimming shortened V by 0 bases and J by 8 bases, and 14 bases separated the two germline ends. CDR1 MGHRA and CDR2 YSYEKL come from the germline V gene. CDR3 size: 15 residues. As DNA, the CDR3 is TGCGCCAGCAGCCAAGATCGGAGGGTCCAGGAGCCCCAGCATTTT. Amino acid sequence: CASSQDRRVQEPQHF.

The chain combines TRBV7-2 with TRBJ2-6; either TRBD1 or TRBD2 may fit D (5 bases each). Between the trimmed V and J ends, which lost 2 bases and 0 bases, there was a span of 17 bases. The length of the CDR3 is 19 residues. The germline gives CDR1 SGHTA, CDR2 FQGNSA. Written as DNA, the CDR3 is TGTGCCAGCAGCTTAAATTTGGGGAGAGGGACCTCTGGGGCCAACGTCCTGACTTTC. It yields the protein CASSLNLGRGTSGANVLTF.

The CDR3 DNA sequence: TGTGCCAGCACGAGGGAGAATGAGCAGTTCTTC. Translation: CASTRENEQFF. This chain connects TRBV6-5 to TRBJ2-1, with D perhaps matching TRBD2 (5 bases). V was shortened by 7 bases and J by 7 bases, with 8 bases between the two germline ends. Germline V lookup: CDR1 MNHEY, CDR2 SVGAGI. The CDR3 covers 11 residues.

The genes are TRBV10-3 and TRBJ1-4, with D maybe TRBD1 (6 bases). CDR3 size: 14 residues. Per germline, CDR1 ENHRY and CDR2 SYGVKD. The V gene lost 4 bases and the J gene lost 7 bases, with 13 bases spanning the gap. The CDR3 region has the DNA TGTGCCATCAGTGGTACAGGGCGGGGTGAAAAACTGTTTTTT. Encoded protein: CAISGTGRGEKLFF.

The genes are TRBV5-4 and TRBJ1-2; D unresolved. Trimming left V 4 bases short and J 0 bases short, with 10 bases between. CDR1 and CDR2 (germline): SGHNT, YYREEE (reference sequence). CDR3 size: 14 residues. CDR3: CASSTDGANYGYTF. CDR3 DNA: TGTGCCAGCAGCACTGACGGAGCTAACTATGGCTACACCTTC.

The chain employs TRBV2 and TRBJ1-4; weak D call: TRBD1 (6 bases). Trimming removed 5 bases from V and 0 bases from J, with 7 bases in between. The CDR3 is 14 residues long. Per the germline V gene, CDR1 is SNHLY and CDR2 is FYNNEI. The CDR3 DNA reads as TGTGCCAGCAGTAGGACAGCAACTAATGAAAAACTGTTTTTT. Its protein is CASSRTATNEKLFF.

The chain is built from TRBV30 and TRBJ2-3; the D gene is possibly TRBD1 (6 bases). Germline-derived CDR1 and CDR2 are GTSNPN and SVGIG (reference sequence). The CDR3 has 12 residues. V lost 4 bases to trimming and J lost 3 bases, with 8 bases between them. In DNA, the CDR3 is TGTGCCTGGAACCAGGGGACAGATACGCAGTATTTT. Its protein is CAWNQGTDTQYF.

A single count supports this clone. The rearrangement links TRBV2 to TRBJ1-1; D possibly corresponds to TRBD1 (5 bases). The CDR3 length is 13 residues. The germline CDR1 and CDR2 sequences are SNHLY and FYNNEI. Deletions cut 7 bases from V and 4 bases from J, with 13 bases between. The CDR3 is CASNGREGTEAFF. As DNA, the CDR3 is TGTGCCAGCAATGGCAGGGAGGGCACTGAAGCTTTCTTT.

V usage is TRBV11-2 and J usage is TRBJ1-4; the D gene is possibly TRBD1 (5 bases). Trimming took off 2 bases at V and 4 bases at J, with 8 bases between the two ends. The length of the CDR3 is 14 residues. Germline CDR1 is SGHAT and CDR2 is FQNNGV. The CDR3 reads CASSLRQGNEKLFF. For the CDR3, the DNA is TGTGCCAGCAGCTTAAGGCAGGGTAATGAAAAACTGTTTTTT.

This clone showed up just once. V usage is TRBV3-1 (or the pseudogene TRBV3-2) and J usage is TRBJ2-3; 9 positions agree with TRBD2. Per the germline V gene, CDR1 is LGHDT and CDR2 is YNNKEL (reference sequence). CDR3 size: 15 residues. The J segment lost 1 base and the V segment lost 3 bases, leaving 2 bases of the junction unmatched. The CDR3 bases are TGTGCCAGCAGCCACCCTAGCGGGGGCACAGATACGCAGTATTTT. Translation gives CASSHPSGGTDTQYF.

This rearrangement joins TRBV10-3 to TRBJ2-1; 9 bases line up with TRBD2. This CDR3 region has 14 residues. The J segment lost 8 bases and the V segment lost 6 bases, leaving 8 bases of the junction unmatched. Germline V CDR1 and CDR2: ENHRY, SYGVKD. The DNA for the CDR3 is TGTGCCATCAGCCGCCCCTTAGCGGGGGATGAGCAGTTCTTC. Its translation is CAISRPLAGDEQFF.

The chain joins TRBV28 to TRBJ2-5, with D tentatively TRBD1 or TRBD2 (5 bases each). Deletions cut 6 bases from V and 7 bases from J, with 12 bases between. The CDR3 spans 12 residues. Germline lookup yields CDR1 MDHEN and CDR2 SYDVKM. CDR3 DNA: TGTGCCAGCAGCTGGGGGTCAGGGACCCAGTACTTC. This sequence encodes CASSWGSGTQYF.

The J gene is TRBJ2-1, the V gene TRBV27; D uncertain. The CDR3 is made up of 19 amino acids. The germline V gene has CDR1 MNHEY and CDR2 SMNVEV (reference sequence). Trimming removed 5 bases at V and 0 bases at J, with 23 bases between. The CDR3 nucleotides read TGTGCCAGCAGTCTGGGCGGCGGTCTCCCCCCGGGCTCCTACAATGAGCAGTTCTTC. Translated: CASSLGGGLPPGSYNEQFF.

The rearrangement uses TRBV24-1 and TRBJ2-7; tentatively, D is TRBD2 (6 bases). This CDR3 contains 16 residues. Germline V CDR1 and CDR2: KGHDR, SFDVKD. V gave up 4 bases and J gave up 3 bases, with 18 bases separating them. The CDR3 sequence is CATSDHPRRENYEQYV. DNA for the CDR3: TGTGCCACCAGTGACCACCCCCGACGGGAGAACTACGAGCAGTACGTC.